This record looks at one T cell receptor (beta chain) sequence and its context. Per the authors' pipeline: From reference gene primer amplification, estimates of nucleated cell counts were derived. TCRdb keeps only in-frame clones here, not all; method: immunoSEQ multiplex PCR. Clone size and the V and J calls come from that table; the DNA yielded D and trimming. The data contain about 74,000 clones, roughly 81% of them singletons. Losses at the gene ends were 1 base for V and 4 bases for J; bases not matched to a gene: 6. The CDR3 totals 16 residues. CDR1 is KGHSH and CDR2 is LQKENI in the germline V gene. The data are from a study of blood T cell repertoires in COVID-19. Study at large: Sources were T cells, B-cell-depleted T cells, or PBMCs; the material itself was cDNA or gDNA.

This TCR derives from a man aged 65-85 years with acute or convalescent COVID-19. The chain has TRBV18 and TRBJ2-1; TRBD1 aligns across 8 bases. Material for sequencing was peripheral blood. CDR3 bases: TGTGCCAGCTCACCACAAACAGGGGGAGCTTACAATGAGCAGTTCTTC. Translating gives CASSPQTGGAYNEQFF.